The 26 T cell receptor beta chains given below trace back to one sample, sequenced in a study of blood T cell repertoires in COVID-19. Repertoires were generated with immunoSEQ multiplex PCR, while TCRdb's copy carries only in-frame clones and drops some. The sample contains approximately 140,000 clones, around 90% of which appear only once. The material sequenced was peripheral blood. Receptor source: a man in his fifties or sixties with active or convalescent COVID-19.

This clone was detected only once. The chain has TRBV24-1 and TRBJ2-1; D is possibly TRBD1 (6 bases). The germline CDR1 and CDR2 sequences are KGHDR and SFDVKD. Trimming removed 4 bases from V and 3 bases from J, with 15 bases in between. This CDR3 has 16 amino acids. The CDR3 coding sequence is TGTGCCACCAGTGAAACTCAGGGGAAGGACTACAATGAGCAGTTCTTC. Encoded protein: CATSETQGKDYNEQFF.

This chain uses TRBV28 with TRBJ1-1, with D perhaps matching TRBD1 (5 bases). The V and J ends lost 8 bases and 7 bases respectively, with 17 bases between them. CDR3 length: 13 amino acids. Germline CDR1 MDHEN, CDR2 SYDVKM. Written as DNA, the CDR3 is TGTGCCAGCCGCTCAAGGGGATATGATGAAGCTTTCTTT. This codes for CASRSRGYDEAFF.

In this sample, this clone turned up once. The chain uses TRBV6-2 or TRBV6-3 and TRBJ1-5; TRBD1 agrees at 9 bases. Germline V gives CDR1 MNHEY, CDR2 SVGEGT. CDR3 size: 15 residues. V shed 5 bases and J 7 bases; nucleotides not matched to a gene: 9. In DNA form, the CDR3 reads TGTGCCAGCAGTACCCCGGGACAGGGCCGACAGCCCCAGCATTTT. It encodes CASSTPGQGRQPQHF.

The chain uses TRBV29-1 and TRBJ1-2; no firm D call. Germline CDR1 SQVTM, CDR2 ANQGSEA. The CDR3 sequence is 10 residues long. V was trimmed by 3 bases and J by 7 bases, leaving 6 bases between them. The CDR3 protein is CSVERAGYTF. Written as DNA, the CDR3 is TGCAGCGTTGAGAGGGCTGGCTACACCTTC.

A few counts support this clone. The rearrangement uses TRBV7-9 and TRBJ1-4; D unclear. CDR3 length: 18 amino acids. CDR1 is SEHNR, CDR2 FQNEAQ, per germline (reference sequence). V was cut by 1 base and J by 5 bases, with 20 bases left in between. As DNA, the CDR3 is TGTGCCAGCAGCTTAGGAGCCGGGTCCTTCGGCGGGAATGAAAAACTGTTTTTT. Its translation: CASSLGAGSFGGNEKLFF.

The DNA for the CDR3 is TGTGCCAGTAGTAGACTCCGTCCGTCAAACACTGAAGCTTTCTTT. This sequence encodes CASSRLRPSNTEAFF. The J gene is TRBJ1-1, the V gene TRBV19; D uncertain. V was shortened by 4 bases and J by 2 bases, with 14 bases between the two germline ends. The CDR3 covers 15 residues. Germline V CDR1 and CDR2: LNHDA, SQIVND (reference sequence). The whole variable domain, filled in from reference TRBV19 and TRBJ1-1, reads DGGITQSPKYLFRKEGQNVTLSCEQNLNHDAMYWYRQDPGQGLRLIYYSQIVNDFQKGDIAEGYSVSREKKESFPLTVTSAQKNPTAFYLCASSRLRPSNTEAFFGQGTRLTVV.

This chain links TRBV28 with TRBJ2-4; weak D call: TRBD1 (8 bases). V was shortened by 6 bases and J by 6 bases, with 15 bases between the two germline ends. The germline gives CDR1 MDHEN, CDR2 SYDVKM. The CDR3 length is 14 residues. The CDR3 coding sequence is TGTGCCAGCAGCCCCACAGGGGGGGCAAACATTCAGTACTTC. It is translated as CASSPTGGANIQYF.

The V call is TRBV9, the J call TRBJ2-5; a possible D gene is TRBD2 (6 bases). The CDR3 has 14 residues. Germline V gene data show CDR1 as SGDLS and CDR2 as YYNGEE. V was clipped by 3 bases and J by 2 bases, with 11 bases between them. CDR3 DNA: TGTGCCAGCAGCGCGAGGAGGGGACAAGAGACCCAGTACTTC. Its protein is CASSARRGQETQYF.

This chain links TRBV19 with TRBJ1-4; TRBD1 aligns across 7 bases. V gave up 8 bases and J gave up 8 bases; unmatched junction bases: 14. The CDR3 totals 15 residues. From germline, CDR1 is LNHDA and CDR2 SQIVND (reference sequence). The DNA of the CDR3 is TGTGCCAGTGGCGGGACAGTTCGTTTTGAGGAAAAACTGTTTTTT. Translation: CASGGTVRFEEKLFF.

The V and J genes are TRBV7-9 and TRBJ2-2; 10 bases agree with TRBD2. The germline V gene has CDR1 SEHNR and CDR2 FQNEAQ (reference sequence). Losses at the gene ends were 5 bases for V and 0 bases for J; bases not matched to a gene: 3. The CDR3 totals 16 residues. In DNA form, the CDR3 reads TGTGCCAGCAGCGCCGGGACTAGCGCGAACACCGGGGAGCTGTTTTTT. It encodes CASSAGTSANTGELFF.

The chain joins TRBV19 to TRBJ2-3, with D perhaps matching TRBD2 (7 bases). The CDR3 spans 18 residues. V was shortened by 7 bases and J by 4 bases, with 27 bases between the two germline ends. Germline V gene data show CDR1 as LNHDA and CDR2 as SQIVND (reference sequence). The CDR3 DNA reads TGTGCCAGTATCCCTCTAGAGGGGGTGAATAGCGGGCCAGATACGCAGTATTTT. Protein: CASIPLEGVNSGPDTQYF.

The rearrangement joins TRBV4-1 to TRBJ2-3; 8 nucleotides match TRBD2. Trimming at V came to 0 bases and at J to 2 bases, leaving 16 bases not matched to a gene. CDR3 length: 20 amino acids. The germline CDR1 and CDR2 sequences are MGHRA and YSYEKL. Here the CDR3 reads CASSQESQGLGRASTDTQYF. The DNA of the CDR3 is TGCGCCAGCAGCCAAGAATCCCAGGGTCTCGGGAGGGCCTCCACAGATACGCAGTATTTT.

The CDR3 coding sequence is TGTGCCAGCAGTCCGAGGTCCCAGGGGTTGGAGCAGTACTTC. As protein: CASSPRSQGLEQYF. The gene calls are TRBV27 and TRBJ2-7, with a possible D match to TRBD1 (6 bases). The germline CDR1 and CDR2 sequences are MNHEY and SMNVEV (reference sequence). This CDR3 is 14 amino acids long. Trimming took 5 bases from V and 7 from J, leaving 18 bases between them.

CDR3 DNA: TGTGCCAGCAGCCGGGGGGACTACGAGCAGTACTTC. It specifies CASSRGDYEQYF. This chain joins TRBV5-6 and TRBJ2-7; 7 bases line up with TRBD2. CDR3 size: 12 residues. Germline trimming cut 4 bases from V and 3 bases from J; bases unmatched to any gene: 1. CDR1 is SGHDT, CDR2 YYEEEE, per germline.

The V and J genes are TRBV30 and TRBJ1-2; weak D call: TRBD1 (6 bases). V lost 2 bases to trimming and J lost 4 bases, with 14 bases between them. Germline V gene sequence: CDR1 GTSNPN, CDR2 SVGIG (reference sequence). CDR3 size: 14 residues. The CDR3 bases are TGTGCCTGGAGTTATTGGGGGCAAAGCTATGGCTACACCTTC. This translates into CAWSYWGQSYGYTF.

The chain recombines TRBV28 with TRBJ2-7; D is undetermined. The V end lost 2 bases, the J end lost 3 bases, and 5 bases lay between the germline ends. CDR1 is MDHEN, CDR2 SYDVKM, per germline. The CDR3 totals 12 residues. Here the CDR3 DNA reads TGTGCCAGCAGTTTACTGAGCTACGAGCAGTACTTC. It specifies CASSLLSYEQYF. The full variable domain, with the rest looked up from reference TRBV28 and TRBJ2-7, is DVKVTQSSRYLVKRTGEKVFLECVQDMDHENMFWYRQDPGLGLRLIYFSYDVKMKEKGDIPEGYSVSREKKERFSLILESASTNQTSMYLCASSLLSYEQYFGPGTRLTVT.

The J gene is TRBJ1-5, the V gene TRBV6-1, with TRBD1 identical over 10 bases. CDR1 and CDR2 from the germline V gene are MNHNS and SASEGT. The length of the CDR3 is 12 residues. The J segment lost 10 bases and the V segment lost 9 bases, leaving 6 bases of the junction unmatched. This chain's CDR3 is CASGQGEVPQHF. CDR3 nucleotide sequence: TGTGCCAGTGGACAGGGGGAAGTTCCCCAGCATTTT.

The CDR3 reads CASSWADSGNTIYF. The CDR3 coding sequence is TGTGCCAGCAGTTGGGCTGACTCTGGAAACACCATATATTTT. The chain employs TRBV28 and TRBJ1-3, with unresolved D. From germline, CDR1 is MDHEN and CDR2 SYDVKM. V lost 4 bases and J 0 bases, leaving 7 bases between the germline ends. This CDR3 region has 14 residues.

This CDR3 is CASSQIPGDAYGYTF. In DNA, the CDR3 is TGCGCCAGCAGTCAAATTCCGGGGGACGCCTATGGCTACACCTTC. V usage is TRBV23-1 and J usage is TRBJ1-2; possibly TRBD1 for D (5 bases). TRBV23-1 is noted as an ORF with a role that remains uncertain. The V and J ends lost 2 bases and 4 bases respectively, with 14 bases between them. The CDR3 is 15 amino acids.

The rearrangement links TRBV28 to TRBJ2-4; no firm D call. The germline V and J ends were trimmed by 6 bases and 0 bases, with 24 bases remaining between them. The CDR3 is 19 residues long. Germline CDR1 and CDR2: MDHEN and SYDVKM. The CDR3 loop is CASRPHLGSPSLAKNIQYF. CDR3 nucleotides: TGTGCCAGCAGGCCTCACCTAGGCAGTCCATCACTAGCCAAAAACATTCAGTACTTC. The variable domain in full, with the rest retrieved from reference TRBV28 and TRBJ2-4, is DVKVTQSSRYLVKRTGEKVFLECVQDMDHENMFWYRQDPGLGLRLIYFSYDVKMKEKGDIPEGYSVSREKKERFSLILESASTNQTSMYLCASRPHLGSPSLAKNIQYFGAGTRLSVL.

The genes are TRBV9 and TRBJ2-1; 8 positions match TRBD2. J was trimmed by 3 bases and V by 2 bases; bases with no gene match: 4. The germline V gene encodes CDR1 SGDLS and CDR2 YYNGEE. This CDR3 region has 15 residues. The CDR3 DNA reads TGTGCCAGCAGCGTCGAACTAGCGGACTACAATGAGCAGTTCTTC. The encoded protein is CASSVELADYNEQFF.

This sequence joins TRBV3-1 (or the pseudogene TRBV3-2) and TRBJ1-1; TRBD1 agrees at 7 bases. The CDR3 runs to 15 residues. V dropped 4 bases and J dropped 4; count of bases not matched to a gene: 9. Germline V CDR1 and CDR2: LGHDT, YNNKEL (reference sequence). CDR3 in amino acids: CASSPGDRPLTEAFF. CDR3 nucleotide sequence: TGTGCCAGCAGCCCCGGGGACAGACCGCTCACTGAAGCTTTCTTT.

The gene calls are TRBV7-6 and TRBJ2-5; 8 bases map to TRBD1. The germline V gene encodes CDR1 SGHVS and CDR2 FNYEAQ. Unmatched junction bases numbered 3, after V lost 4 bases and J lost 5 bases. The CDR3 covers 13 residues. The CDR3 DNA is TGTGCCAGCAGCTGGGGACAGGCGGAGACCCAGTACTTC. This translates into CASSWGQAETQYF.

J is TRBJ2-3 and V is TRBV28; 10 bases are a match to TRBD1. This CDR3 contains 15 residues. The germline gives CDR1 MDHEN, CDR2 SYDVKM. V lost 1 base, J lost 5 bases, and 3 bases stayed unmatched. CDR3: CASSLSDRGRDTQYF. The CDR3 DNA reads TGTGCCAGCAGTTTATCCGACAGGGGGCGAGATACGCAGTATTTT.

The V and J genes are TRBV6-5 and TRBJ2-7, with D possibly TRBD2 on 5 matching bases. The CDR3 contains 13 residues. Germline-derived CDR1 and CDR2 are MNHEY and SVGAGI. Trimming shortened V by 5 bases and J by 7 bases, and 15 bases separated the two germline ends. This CDR3 is CASSTLGGGEQYF. The CDR3 nucleotides read TGTGCCAGCAGTACGTTAGGAGGTGGGGAGCAGTACTTC.

The V gene is TRBV28, the J gene TRBJ1-4; D possibly corresponds to TRBD1 (5 bases). The CDR3 runs to 15 residues. Germline V gives CDR1 MDHEN, CDR2 SYDVKM. V was pared by 5 bases and J by 1 base, with 11 bases between. The CDR3, as DNA: TGTGCCAGCAGTCCCCAGGGCAGAACTAATGAAAAACTGTTTTTT. Amino acids: CASSPQGRTNEKLFF. The complete variable domain, with remaining parts taken from reference TRBV28 and TRBJ1-4, reads DVKVTQSSRYLVKRTGEKVFLECVQDMDHENMFWYRQDPGLGLRLIYFSYDVKMKEKGDIPEGYSVSREKKERFSLILESASTNQTSMYLCASSPQGRTNEKLFFGSGTQLSVL.